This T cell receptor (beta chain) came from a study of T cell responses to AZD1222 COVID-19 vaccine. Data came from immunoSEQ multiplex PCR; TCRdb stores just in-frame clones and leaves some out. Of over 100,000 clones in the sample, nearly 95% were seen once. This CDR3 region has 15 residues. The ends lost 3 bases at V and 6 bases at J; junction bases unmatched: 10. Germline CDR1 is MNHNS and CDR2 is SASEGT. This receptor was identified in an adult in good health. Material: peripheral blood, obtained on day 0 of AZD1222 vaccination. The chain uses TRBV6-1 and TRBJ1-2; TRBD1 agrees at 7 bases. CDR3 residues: CASSDSGTASHGYTF. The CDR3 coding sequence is TGTGCCAGCAGTGATTCCGGGACAGCGTCTCATGGCTACACCTTC.